These T cell receptor beta chains were read from a single sample in a study of blood T cell repertoires in COVID-19. TCRdb keeps only in-frame clones here, not all; method: immunoSEQ multiplex PCR. The table records a few hundred thousand clones, 85% of them present only once. The sample taken for sequencing was PBMCs or T cells enriched from blood (not recorded which). The receptors derive from a man aged 35-49 years who had recovered from COVID-19. CDR3s include the opening cysteine and the closing phenylalanine or tryptophan. D genes are given only for firm matches. The listing skips clone size in some rows; elsewhere it reads once, few, many or a size class.

j_call: TRBJ1-2; d_call: TRBD1; v_call: TRBV19; clone_size: NA; cdr3_nt: TGTGCCAGTAGTATCGGACAGGGCCAAGTAATCTATGGCTACACCTTC; cdr3_aa: CASSIGQGQVIYGYTF
j_call: TRBJ2-2; d_call: NA; v_call: TRBV2; clone_size: NA; cdr3_nt: TGTGCCAGCAGTCGTAACACCGGGGAGCTGTTTTTT; cdr3_aa: CASSRNTGELFF
j_call: TRBJ2-5; d_call: NA; v_call: TRBV20-1; clone_size: NA; cdr3_nt: TGCAGTGCTAGAAGGGGGGAGACCCAGTACTTC; cdr3_aa: CSARRGETQYF
j_call: TRBJ1-2; d_call: NA; v_call: TRBV11-2; clone_size: NA; cdr3_nt: TGTGCCAGCAGCCCCAGAAGGGGCGGGACGAACGACTATGGCTACACCTTC; cdr3_aa: CASSPRRGGTNDYGYTF
j_call: TRBJ1-6; d_call: TRBD1; v_call: TRBV19; clone_size: NA; cdr3_nt: TGTGCCAGTAGTACCTGGGGACAGGGGGCAAATTCACCCCTCCACTTT; cdr3_aa: CASSTWGQGANSPLHF
j_call: TRBJ1-2; d_call: NA; v_call: TRBV18; clone_size: NA; cdr3_nt: TGTGCCAGCTCACCCCCGGCGATAACAGGGAATGCTAACTATGGCTACACCTTC; cdr3_aa: CASSPPAITGNANYGYTF
j_call: TRBJ2-1; d_call: NA; v_call: TRBV19; clone_size: NA; cdr3_nt: TGTGCCAGTACTCCACCGGGTGGCTCCTACAATGAGCAGTTCTTC; cdr3_aa: CASTPPGGSYNEQFF
j_call: TRBJ1-1; d_call: NA; v_call: TRBV6-5; clone_size: NA; cdr3_nt: TGTGCCAGCAGTTATAGTGAGAACACTGAAGCTTTCTTT; cdr3_aa: CASSYSENTEAFF
j_call: TRBJ1-1; d_call: NA; v_call: TRBV27; clone_size: NA; cdr3_nt: TGTGCCAGCAGTTGGACATCGAACACTGAAGCTTTCTTT; cdr3_aa: CASSWTSNTEAFF
j_call: TRBJ2-2; d_call: NA; v_call: TRBV7-9; clone_size: NA; cdr3_nt: TGTGCCAGCAGCTTAGGGGGAGGCACCGGGGAGCTGTTTTTT; cdr3_aa: CASSLGGGTGELFF
j_call: TRBJ2-7; d_call: NA; v_call: TRBV4-3; clone_size: NA; cdr3_nt: TGCGCCAGCAGCCCCGTTGGGAGCTACGAGCAGTACTTC; cdr3_aa: CASSPVGSYEQYF
j_call: TRBJ1-4; d_call: TRBD1; v_call: TRBV18; clone_size: NA; cdr3_nt: TGTGCCAGCTCACCGGACAGGGCGCGTGAAAAACTGTTTTTT; cdr3_aa: CASSPDRAREKLFF
j_call: TRBJ1-2; d_call: NA; v_call: TRBV29-1; clone_size: NA; cdr3_nt: TGCAGCGTCAGGACGGGGAACTATGGCTACACCTTC; cdr3_aa: CSVRTGNYGYTF
j_call: TRBJ1-1; d_call: TRBD1; v_call: TRBV3-1/TRBV3-2; clone_size: NA; cdr3_nt: TGTGCCAGCAGCCAGGGACAGGGTAAAACTGAAGCTTTCTTT; cdr3_aa: CASSQGQGKTEAFF
j_call: TRBJ2-7; d_call: NA; v_call: TRBV4-1; clone_size: few; cdr3_nt: TGCGCCAGCAGCCAGACGGAGGACGGGTACGAGCAGTACTTC; cdr3_aa: CASSQTEDGYEQYF
j_call: TRBJ1-5; d_call: NA; v_call: TRBV7-9; clone_size: NA; cdr3_nt: TGTGCCAGCAGCTTGTACAACCAGCCCCAGCATTTT; cdr3_aa: CASSLYNQPQHF
j_call: TRBJ1-6; d_call: TRBD1; v_call: TRBV4-3; clone_size: few; cdr3_nt: TGCGCCAGCAGCCAAGATTCTAGTGTCGGGACAGACATCTCACCCCTCCACTTT; cdr3_aa: CASSQDSSVGTDISPLHF
j_call: TRBJ1-2; d_call: TRBD1; v_call: TRBV25-1; clone_size: NA; cdr3_nt: TGTGCCAGCAGTGAGACGGACAGGGTTTATGGCTACACCTTC; cdr3_aa: CASSETDRVYGYTF
j_call: TRBJ1-1; d_call: NA; v_call: TRBV19; clone_size: once; cdr3_nt: TGTGCCAGTAGTCCGCGGACAGTCCACATAGGGAACACTGAAGCTTTCTTT; cdr3_aa: CASSPRTVHIGNTEAFF
j_call: TRBJ1-4; d_call: NA; v_call: TRBV5-1; clone_size: NA; cdr3_nt: TGCGCCAGCAGCTTGGACAAGGTCGGGGAAAAACTGTTTTTT; cdr3_aa: CASSLDKVGEKLFF
j_call: TRBJ1-1; d_call: NA; v_call: TRBV25-1; clone_size: NA; cdr3_nt: TGTGCCAGCAGTGAATACCTAAGTGAAGCTTTCTTT; cdr3_aa: CASSEYLSEAFF
j_call: TRBJ2-7; d_call: NA; v_call: TRBV19; clone_size: NA; cdr3_nt: TGTGCCAGTAGTACCCCTAGCGTCTCCTACGAGCAGTACTTC; cdr3_aa: CASSTPSVSYEQYF
j_call: TRBJ2-1; d_call: TRBD2; v_call: TRBV2; clone_size: NA; cdr3_nt: TGTGCCAGCAGAGTGGGACTAGCGGGCTACAATGAGCAGTTCTTC; cdr3_aa: CASRVGLAGYNEQFF
j_call: TRBJ1-2; d_call: TRBD1; v_call: TRBV4-1; clone_size: NA; cdr3_nt: TGCGCCAGCAGCCAGCTCCGGGACAGGGGAAACTATGGCTACACCTTC; cdr3_aa: CASSQLRDRGNYGYTF
j_call: TRBJ2-7; d_call: TRBD1; v_call: TRBV9; clone_size: NA; cdr3_nt: TGTGCCAGCAGCCTCGGACAGGGGCTCTCCTACGAGCAGTACTTC; cdr3_aa: CASSLGQGLSYEQYF
j_call: TRBJ2-7; d_call: NA; v_call: TRBV7-8; clone_size: NA; cdr3_nt: TGTGCCAGCAGCTTAGACGTGGGCACTGGATACGAGCAGTACTTC; cdr3_aa: CASSLDVGTGYEQYF
j_call: TRBJ2-5; d_call: NA; v_call: TRBV6-5; clone_size: NA; cdr3_nt: TGTGCCAGCAGCTCCGGGACTTACGTGACCCAGTACTTC; cdr3_aa: CASSSGTYVTQYF
j_call: TRBJ2-2; d_call: NA; v_call: TRBV6-5; clone_size: NA; cdr3_nt: TGTGCCAGCAGTTACTCCCGGGACTCCACCGGGGAGCTGTTTTTT; cdr3_aa: CASSYSRDSTGELFF
j_call: TRBJ1-2; d_call: NA; v_call: TRBV19; clone_size: NA; cdr3_nt: TGTGCCAGTAGTATAGGCACAGGGATCTACACCTTC; cdr3_aa: CASSIGTGIYTF
j_call: TRBJ2-1; d_call: NA; v_call: TRBV13; clone_size: NA; cdr3_nt: TGTGCCAGCAGCTGGAAACTAGCAATTGTCAATGAGCAGTTCTTC; cdr3_aa: CASSWKLAIVNEQFF
j_call: TRBJ2-1; d_call: TRBD2; v_call: TRBV28; clone_size: once; cdr3_nt: TGTGCCAGCAGTTTAGGTTACAGGGGGACTAGCGGGAATGAGCAGTTCTTC; cdr3_aa: CASSLGYRGTSGNEQFF
j_call: TRBJ2-7; d_call: TRBD2; v_call: TRBV19; clone_size: NA; cdr3_nt: TGTGCCAGTAGTGCCGGGACTAGCGGGAGGAAGGACCGTCGCGAGCAGTACTTC; cdr3_aa: CASSAGTSGRKDRREQYF
j_call: TRBJ2-7; d_call: TRBD1; v_call: TRBV19; clone_size: NA; cdr3_nt: TGTGCCAGTAGTATGGCCCCCGGGACAGGGGGCTACGAGCAGTACTTC; cdr3_aa: CASSMAPGTGGYEQYF
j_call: TRBJ1-3; d_call: NA; v_call: TRBV4-3; clone_size: NA; cdr3_nt: TGCGCCAGCAGCCAAGAAGCCGCGAGCTCTGGAAACACCATATATTTT; cdr3_aa: CASSQEAASSGNTIYF
j_call: TRBJ2-7; d_call: TRBD2; v_call: TRBV5-4; clone_size: NA; cdr3_nt: TGTGCCAGCAGCTTTGGGACTAGCGGGACGGGGAGCTCCTACGAGCAGTACTTC; cdr3_aa: CASSFGTSGTGSSYEQYF
j_call: TRBJ1-5; d_call: NA; v_call: TRBV12-3/TRBV12-4; clone_size: NA; cdr3_nt: TGTGCCAGCACCCTAGCGTCGGTTCAGCCCCAGCATTTT; cdr3_aa: CASTLASVQPQHF
j_call: TRBJ2-7; d_call: TRBD2; v_call: TRBV27; clone_size: few; cdr3_nt: TGTGCCAGCAGTTTATCGGGGGGGGTATCCTACGAGCAGTACTTC; cdr3_aa: CASSLSGGVSYEQYF
j_call: TRBJ2-1; d_call: TRBD2; v_call: TRBV5-1; clone_size: NA; cdr3_nt: TGCGCCAGCAGCGACAGGGGGTCAGGACTAGCGGGAGGGGTAAGAAATGAGCAGTTCTTC; cdr3_aa: CASSDRGSGLAGGVRNEQFF
j_call: TRBJ2-5; d_call: NA; v_call: TRBV15; clone_size: few; cdr3_nt: TGTGCCACCAGCAGAGACAGGTTCCAAGAGACCCAGTACTTC; cdr3_aa: CATSRDRFQETQYF
j_call: TRBJ1-5; d_call: NA; v_call: TRBV7-8; clone_size: few; cdr3_nt: TGTGCCAGCAGCCGGACAGATAGAAATCAGCCCCAGCATTTT; cdr3_aa: CASSRTDRNQPQHF
j_call: TRBJ2-7; d_call: NA; v_call: TRBV27; clone_size: NA; cdr3_nt: TGTGCCAGCAGTTTATCGGAGACCTACGAGCAGTACTTC; cdr3_aa: CASSLSETYEQYF
j_call: TRBJ2-1; d_call: TRBD2; v_call: TRBV7-2; clone_size: NA; cdr3_nt: TGTGCCAGCACTAGGGCGGGAGGGCCTTCCAATGAGCAGTTCTTC; cdr3_aa: CASTRAGGPSNEQFF
j_call: TRBJ1-1; d_call: TRBD1; v_call: TRBV28; clone_size: NA; cdr3_nt: TGTGCCAGCAGCCACCTGGACAGGGGTAGGTATGCTTTCTTT; cdr3_aa: CASSHLDRGRYAFF
j_call: TRBJ2-3; d_call: TRBD2; v_call: TRBV5-4; clone_size: NA; cdr3_nt: TGTGCCAGCAGCTCAAAACTAGCGCTCACAGATACGCAGTATTTT; cdr3_aa: CASSSKLALTDTQYF
j_call: TRBJ2-7; d_call: NA; v_call: TRBV12-3/TRBV12-4; clone_size: NA; cdr3_nt: TGTGCCAGCAGCCCCGGGTCACACTACGAGCAGTACTTC; cdr3_aa: CASSPGSHYEQYF
j_call: TRBJ2-5; d_call: NA; v_call: TRBV3-1/TRBV3-2; clone_size: NA; cdr3_nt: TGTGCCAGCAGCCAAGATTCTAGGACTTTGATGGAGACCCAGTACTTC; cdr3_aa: CASSQDSRTLMETQYF
j_call: TRBJ1-5; d_call: NA; v_call: TRBV4-2; clone_size: NA; cdr3_nt: TGTGCCAGCAGCCAAGATAAGACAGTAGGCAATCAGCCCCAGCATTTT; cdr3_aa: CASSQDKTVGNQPQHF
j_call: TRBJ1-2; d_call: TRBD1; v_call: TRBV30; clone_size: NA; cdr3_nt: TGTGCCTGGAGTCGGGACAGGGGCGATCTAAACTATGGCTACACCTTC; cdr3_aa: CAWSRDRGDLNYGYTF
j_call: TRBJ2-1; d_call: NA; v_call: TRBV7-2; clone_size: NA; cdr3_nt: TGTGCCAGCAGCATACGGAGGGCCATCTACAATGAGCAGTTCTTC; cdr3_aa: CASSIRRAIYNEQFF
j_call: TRBJ2-5; d_call: NA; v_call: TRBV30; clone_size: NA; cdr3_nt: TGTGCCTGGAGTGTACTTTGGGGGGACAGCCAAGAGACCCAGTACTTC; cdr3_aa: CAWSVLWGDSQETQYF